The clone carrying this T cell receptor beta chain has only a few counts. What it binds is not known. This table comes from immunoSEQ multiplex PCR, and its TCRdb copy is limited to in-frame clones, with some not included. The table shows 1,500 to 2,000 clones, with 86% occurring only once. The entry originates in a study of brain metastases from non-small cell lung cancer. General observations from the study: Metastases had sparse T cells but largely shared repertoires with primaries. In 60% to 70% of brain metastases, T-cell clones were expanded compared with matched primary tumors. Compared with primary tumors, brain metastases showed less T-cell infiltration.

The CDR3 spans 11 residues. The clonotype comes from a donor over 35 with non-small cell lung cancer. The rearrangement uses TRBV21-1 and TRBJ1-2. TRBV21-1 is marked as a pseudogene. The specimen was primary lung tumor tissue. The CDR3 nucleotides read TGTGCCAGCAGCAAACTGTATGGCTACACCTTC. The encoded protein is CASSKLYGYTF.